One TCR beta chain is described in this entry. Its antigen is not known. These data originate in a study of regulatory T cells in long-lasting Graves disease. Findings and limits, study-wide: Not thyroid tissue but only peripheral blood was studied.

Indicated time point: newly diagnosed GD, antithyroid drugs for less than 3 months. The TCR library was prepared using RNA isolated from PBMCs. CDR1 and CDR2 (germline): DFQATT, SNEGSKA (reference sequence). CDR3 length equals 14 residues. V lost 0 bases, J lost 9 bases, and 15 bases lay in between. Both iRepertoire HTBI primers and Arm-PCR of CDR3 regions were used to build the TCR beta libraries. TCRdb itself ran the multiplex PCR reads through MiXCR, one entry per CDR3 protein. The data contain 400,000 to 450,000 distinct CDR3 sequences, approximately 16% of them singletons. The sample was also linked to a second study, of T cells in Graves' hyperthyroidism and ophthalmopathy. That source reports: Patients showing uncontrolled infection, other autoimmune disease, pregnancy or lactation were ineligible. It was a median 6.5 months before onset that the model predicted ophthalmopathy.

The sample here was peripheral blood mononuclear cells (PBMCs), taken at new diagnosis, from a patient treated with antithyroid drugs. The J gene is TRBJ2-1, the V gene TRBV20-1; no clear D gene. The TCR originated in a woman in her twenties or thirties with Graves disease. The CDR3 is CSARDPDVASEQFF. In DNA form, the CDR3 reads TGCAGTGCTAGAGATCCGGATGTGGCCAGTGAGCAGTTCTTC.